This T cell receptor beta chain was profiled in a study of blood T cell repertoires in COVID-19. Trimming at V came to 4 bases and at J to 1 base, leaving 6 bases not matched to a gene. Germline V gives CDR1 MDHEN, CDR2 SYDVKM. The CDR3 covers 15 residues. Recruits, aged about 18 to 95 years, lived in 20 to 30 US areas. Assay used: immunoSEQ multiplex PCR; TCRdb lists only in-frame clones, some missing. The sample records 150,000 or so clones, about 79% being singletons. The J gene is TRBJ2-5, the V gene TRBV28; TRBD1 matches 7 bases. This clonotype was obtained from a woman aged 45-65 years who had recovered from COVID-19. The specimen sequenced was PBMCs or T cells enriched from blood (not recorded which). For the CDR3, the DNA is TGTGCCAGCAGTTCGCCGGGACAGTCCCAAGAGACCCAGTACTTC. Translating it yields CASSSPGQSQETQYF. The full variable domain, its missing parts supplied by reference TRBV28 and TRBJ2-5, is DVKVTQSSRYLVKRTGEKVFLECVQDMDHENMFWYRQDPGLGLRLIYFSYDVKMKEKGDIPEGYSVSREKKERFSLILESASTNQTSMYLCASSSPGQSQETQYFGPGTRLLVL.